This entry describes one T cell receptor (beta chain). The junction shows a germline mismatch at one end, possibly a read error. These data originate in a study of blood T cell repertoires in COVID-19. CDR3 size: 16 residues. Germline V gene data show CDR1 as ENHRY and CDR2 as SYGVKD. Here immunoSEQ multiplex PCR was the method, and the copy in TCRdb shows in-frame clones only, minus some. The table has about 170,000 clones, under 80% seen once. Specimen: peripheral blood. The rearrangement uses TRBV10-3 and TRBJ1-3; 7 positions match TRBD1. The sequence derives from a man between 65 and 85 years old with acute or convalescent COVID-19. The CDR3 is CAITEGALVTGNTIYF. In DNA, the CDR3 is TGTGCCATCACTGAGGGGGCTCTTGTTACTGGAAACACCATATATTTT.